A single sample gave rise to the 4 T cell receptor beta chains below, sequenced in a study of cytomegalovirus exposure and HLA in healthy donors. Assay used: immunoSEQ multiplex PCR; TCRdb lists only in-frame clones, some missing. The sample lists more than 95,000 clones, about 96% occurring once. Sequenced: PBMCs. These receptors came from a man between 18 and 29 years old in good health and CMV-seronegative.

This sequence joins TRBV7-9 and TRBJ2-1; TRBD1 agrees at 8 bases. The length of the CDR3 is 16 residues. Per the germline V gene, CDR1 is SEHNR and CDR2 is FQNEAQ (reference sequence). V dropped 4 bases and J dropped 7; count of bases not matched to a gene: 12. The CDR3 bases are TGTGCCAGCAGCTACGACCGGGACAGGCTCGCTAATGAGCAGTTCTTC. It is translated as CASSYDRDRLANEQFF. Complete variable domain (other parts from reference TRBV7-9 and TRBJ2-1): DTGVSQNPRHKITKRGQNVTFRCDPISEHNRLYWYRQTLGQGPEFLTYFQNEAQLEKSRLLSDRFSAERPKGSFSTLEIQRTEQGDSAMYLCASSYDRDRLANEQFFGPGTRLTVL.

J is TRBJ1-2 and V is TRBV25-1; D is possibly TRBD1 (5 bases). CDR1 is MGHDK and CDR2 is SYGVNS in the germline V gene. This CDR3 contains 13 residues. V lost 6 bases to trimming and J lost 6 bases, with 14 bases between them. CDR3: CASREQVTDGYTF. CDR3 DNA sequence: TGTGCCAGCAGAGAACAGGTCACGGATGGCTACACCTTC.

The count of this clone is one. The V and J genes are TRBV5-6 and TRBJ1-5; a weak D match, TRBD1 (5 bases). Germline values: CDR1 SGHDT, CDR2 YYEEEE. The CDR3 runs to 15 residues. V lost 5 bases and J lost 6, with 18 bases in between. The CDR3 sequence: CASSLRDWGGQPQHF. The CDR3 DNA reads as TGTGCCAGCAGTCTCCGGGACTGGGGAGGTCAGCCCCAGCATTTT.

This chain joins TRBV18 and TRBJ2-3; a weak D match, TRBD2 (6 bases). Trimming removed 2 bases at V and 3 bases at J, with 12 bases between. Germline V gene sequence: CDR1 KGHSH, CDR2 LQKENI. CDR3 size: 15 residues. The CDR3: CASSPGRERTDTQYF. The DNA for the CDR3 is TGTGCCAGCTCACCAGGACGGGAGCGAACAGATACGCAGTATTTT.